Each of the 26 T cell receptor beta chains below was sequenced from the same sample in a study of blood T cell repertoires in COVID-19. Measured with immunoSEQ multiplex PCR; TCRdb has only the in-frame clones, and not every one. The sample holds 230,000 or so clones, 80% to 90% seen once. The sequenced sample was peripheral blood. These receptors were taken from a middle-aged man who had recovered from COVID-19.

The V gene is TRBV4-1, the J gene TRBJ2-7, with TRBD1 identical over 10 bases. The CDR3 extends over 16 amino acids. With V trimmed by 3 bases and J by 3 bases, 8 bases remained unmatched. The germline CDR1 and CDR2 sequences are MGHRA and YSYEKL. CDR3 protein: CASSHGSGQGNYEQYF. CDR3 sequence (DNA): TGCGCCAGCAGCCACGGTTCGGGACAGGGGAACTACGAGCAGTACTTC.

The chain employs TRBV7-2 and TRBJ2-7; TRBD1 aligns across 7 bases. Germline trimming cut 4 bases from V and 4 bases from J; bases unmatched to any gene: 7. This CDR3 is built from 14 residues. Germline V gene lookup returns CDR1 SGHTA and CDR2 FQGNSA. The CDR3 coding sequence is TGTGCCAGCAGCTACTCAGGGGGACGTTACGAGCAGTACTTC. Translation gives CASSYSGGRYEQYF.

The chain has TRBV6-5 and TRBJ2-7; 12 bases fit TRBD1. The V gene end was trimmed by 4 bases and the J gene end by 5 bases; junction bases not matched to a gene: 3. The CDR3 consists of 14 residues. Per germline, CDR1 MNHEY and CDR2 SVGAGI. CDR3 in DNA: TGTGCCAGCAGTTCCGGGACAGGGGGCCACGAGCAGTACTTC. It translates to CASSSGTGGHEQYF.

The chain is built from TRBV7-5 and TRBJ2-7; the table assigns TRBD2, which was not confirmed against the DNA. TRBV7-5 is shown as a pseudogene. The CDR3 covers 16 residues. The CDR3 DNA sequence: TGTGCCAGAAGCTTCCTCTTGCAGCGCGGGGGGACCGAGCAGTACTTC. It encodes CARSFLLQRGGTEQYF.

Here the CDR3 DNA reads TGTGCCAGCAGTGATTGGGGGCGGGACACTGAAGCTTTCTTT. Translated: CASSDWGRDTEAFF. V is TRBV6-1 and J is TRBJ1-1; possibly TRBD1 for D (6 bases). The CDR3 is 14 residues long. The germline CDR1 and CDR2 sequences are MNHNS and SASEGT. V was pared by 3 bases and J by 3 bases, with 11 bases between.

The V and J genes are TRBV6-5 and TRBJ1-2; D possibly corresponds to TRBD1 (5 bases). The CDR3 has 14 amino acids. Between the trimmed V and J ends, which lost 2 bases and 6 bases, there was a span of 13 bases. The germline V gene encodes CDR1 MNHEY and CDR2 SVGAGI. CDR3 coding DNA: TGTGCCAGCAGTTACAACCGCAGGGTAAATGGCTACACCTTC. Protein sequence: CASSYNRRVNGYTF.

DNA for the CDR3: TGTGCCAGCAGCCCTGGGGCGACCGGGGAGCTGTTTTTT. Protein: CASSPGATGELFF. The chain combines TRBV5-5 with TRBJ2-2; perhaps TRBD1 as D (5 bases). V lost 4 bases and J 5 bases, leaving 9 bases between the germline ends. Germline V gene data show CDR1 as SGHKS and CDR2 as YYEKEE (reference sequence). The CDR3 is 13 residues long. Filled out from reference TRBV5-5 and TRBJ2-2, the complete variable domain reads DAGVTQSPTHLIKTRGQQVTLRCSPISGHKSVSWYQQVLGQGPQFIFQYYEKEERGRGNFPDRFSARQFPNYSSELNVNALLLGDSALYLCASSPGATGELFFGEGSRLTVL.

The chain recombines TRBV7-6 with TRBJ1-5, with 11 bases lining up with TRBD1. Germline CDR1 and CDR2: SGHVS and FNYEAQ. The CDR3 totals 19 residues. V lost 6 bases, J lost 1 base, and 14 bases stayed unmatched. DNA for the CDR3: TGTGCCAGCAGACAAATCCGGACAGGGGGCAAACGAAGCAATCAGCCCCAGCATTTT. This translates into CASRQIRTGGKRSNQPQHF.

Points on this clone: The junction departs from germline at one end; a sequencing error may be responsible. The rearrangement joins TRBV6-1 to TRBJ1-2, with D perhaps matching TRBD1 (5 bases). CDR3 length: 16 residues. Germline V lookup: CDR1 MNHNS, CDR2 SASEGT. CDR3 DNA sequence: TGTGCCAGCAGCGAAGCGCCTCTGGGGCAGAAGAATGGCTACACCTTC. Translating gives CASSEAPLGQKNGYTF.

This clone was seen more than once but under ten times. The chain carries TRBV7-2 and TRBJ1-2; D unclear. The length of the CDR3 is 11 residues. V lost 4 bases and J 6 bases, leaving 6 bases between the germline ends. Germline loops: CDR1 SGHTA, CDR2 FQGNSA. The CDR3 spells CASSYSDGYTF. The CDR3 DNA reads TGTGCCAGCAGCTATTCGGATGGCTACACCTTC.

This clone appeared once. V and J are TRBV27 and TRBJ1-6; D is possibly TRBD1 (6 bases). The CDR3 has 16 residues. V lost 4 bases and J 2 bases, leaving 12 bases between the germline ends. CDR1 is MNHEY and CDR2 is SMNVEV in the germline V gene (reference sequence). CDR3 nucleotide sequence: TGTGCCAGCAGTTCCCGGGGGGCCACCTATAATTCACCCCTCCACTTT. This encodes CASSSRGATYNSPLHF.

The chain carries TRBV6-5 and TRBJ2-7; 7 bases line up with TRBD1. The V and J ends lost 2 bases and 0 bases, in that order; junction bases with no gene match: 4. The CDR3 extends over 15 amino acids. Looked up from germline, CDR1 is MNHEY and CDR2 is SVGAGI. The CDR3 is CASSYHGTVSYEQYF. The CDR3 region has the DNA TGTGCCAGCAGTTACCACGGGACAGTCTCCTACGAGCAGTACTTC.

The chain is built from TRBV3-1 (or the pseudogene TRBV3-2) and TRBJ1-1; a possible D gene is TRBD1 (6 bases). CDR3 length equals 18 residues. V was cut by 1 base and J by 1 base, with 19 bases left in between. Per germline, CDR1 LGHDT and CDR2 YNNKEL (reference sequence). The CDR3 DNA is TGTGCCAGCAGCCAAGTGGTCCAGGGGAAGGGACCGAACACTGAAGCTTTCTTT. This translates into CASSQVVQGKGPNTEAFF.

This clone showed up just once. The chain joins TRBV5-4 to TRBJ1-2; D might be TRBD1 (6 bases). The V gene's germline CDR1 is SGHNT and CDR2 YYREEE (reference sequence). Trimming stripped 0 bases from V and 8 bases from J, with 23 bases between. The CDR3 runs to 17 residues. CDR3 bases: TGTGCCAGCAGCTTGGCCCCCAATATACCCCCGACAGGAGGCTACACCTTC. Its translation: CASSLAPNIPPTGGYTF.

The rearrangement joins TRBV5-4 to TRBJ2-7; 7 bases fit TRBD1. The J segment lost 5 bases and the V segment lost 3 bases, leaving 8 bases of the junction unmatched. Per the germline V gene, CDR1 is SGHNT and CDR2 is YYREEE (reference sequence). The CDR3 contains 14 residues. CDR3 amino acids: CASSSVQGNNEQYF. CDR3 bases: TGTGCCAGCAGCTCGGTACAGGGGAACAACGAGCAGTACTTC.

The genes are TRBV12-3 or TRBV12-4 and TRBJ2-3; D is undetermined. This CDR3 comprises 11 residues. V was trimmed by 3 bases and J by 5 bases, leaving 3 bases between them. In DNA form, the CDR3 reads TGTGCCAGCAGTTTCGGAGATACGCAGTATTTT. Its protein product is CASSFGDTQYF.

This clone came up once. The chain has TRBV7-2 and TRBJ1-5; the D gene is possibly TRBD1 (5 bases). Trimming shortened V by 1 base and J by 2 bases, and 15 bases separated the two germline ends. This CDR3 has 17 residues. The germline V gene has CDR1 SGHTA and CDR2 FQGNSA. The chain's CDR3 is CASSLGGGKGRNQPQHF. The CDR3 DNA is TGTGCCAGCAGCTTAGGGGGGGGAAAGGGGCGCAATCAGCCCCAGCATTTT.

This clone was observed a handful of times. Distinct nucleotide sequences in the sample also encode this CDR3. The V gene is TRBV2, the J gene TRBJ1-3; D remains unclear. Trimming cost V 4 bases and J 0 bases, with 4 bases left between them. The germline V gene encodes CDR1 SNHLY and CDR2 FYNNEI. The CDR3 contains 13 residues. The CDR3 region is CASSVNSGNTIYF. The CDR3 nucleotides read TGTGCCAGCAGTGTAAACTCTGGAAACACCATATATTTT.

The CDR3 sequence: CASSLGQGAHEQYF. In nucleotides, the CDR3 is TGTGCCAGCAGCTTGGGACAGGGGGCCCACGAGCAGTACTTC. This chain uses TRBV5-4 with TRBJ2-7, with 10 bases aligning to TRBD1. V lost 0 bases and J lost 5; bases outside the gene matches: 2. Germline-derived CDR1 and CDR2 are SGHNT and YYREEE (reference sequence). The CDR3 covers 14 residues.

The V call is TRBV6-2 or TRBV6-3, the J call TRBJ2-1; D is possibly TRBD2 (6 bases). The CDR3 spans 19 residues. Germline V gives CDR1 MNHEY, CDR2 SVGEGT. The V and J ends lost 0 bases and 4 bases respectively, with 22 bases between them. CDR3: CASSYSKLRDGPRYNEQFF. CDR3 sequence (DNA): TGTGCCAGCAGTTACTCGAAGTTGCGGGACGGACCCCGTTACAATGAGCAGTTCTTC.

This clone was counted only a few times. J is TRBJ1-3 and V is TRBV9, with no clear D. This CDR3 contains 14 residues. The V end was cut by 2 bases, the J end by 4 bases, with 10 bases between. The V gene's germline CDR1 is SGDLS and CDR2 YYNGEE. The DNA for the CDR3 is TGTGCCAGCAGCGTGGAGGGAAGAGGAAACACCATATATTTT. Translation: CASSVEGRGNTIYF.

V usage is TRBV5-1 and J usage is TRBJ2-2, with a possible D match to TRBD1 (5 bases). Deletions cut 6 bases from V and 3 bases from J, with 15 bases between. This CDR3 is 15 amino acids long. Germline CDR1 SGHRS, CDR2 YFSETQ. CDR3 nucleotides: TGCGCCAGCAAAGCGCAGGGTGGCGACACCGGGGAGCTGTTTTTT. Its protein is CASKAQGGDTGELFF. Full variable domain (missing parts from reference TRBV5-1 and TRBJ2-2): KAGVTQTPRYLIKTRGQQVTLSCSPISGHRSVSWYQQTPGQGLQFLFEYFSETQRNKGNFPGRFSGRQFSNSRSEMNVSTLELGDSALYLCASKAQGGDTGELFFGEGSRLTVL.

The chain couples TRBV7-2 to TRBJ2-5, with a possible D match to TRBD1 (6 bases). Trimming removed 2 bases from V and 5 bases from J, with 9 bases in between. Germline CDR1 SGHTA, CDR2 FQGNSA. This CDR3 spans 13 amino acids. The CDR3 is CASSLTGLETQYF. DNA for the CDR3: TGTGCCAGCAGCTTAACAGGGTTGGAGACCCAGTACTTC.

The chain is built from TRBV7-2 and TRBJ1-1; D unresolved. The ends were cut back, 2 bases at V and 5 bases at J, with 12 bases in the middle. Looked up from germline, CDR1 is SGHTA and CDR2 is FQGNSA. CDR3 length equals 14 residues. CDR3 region: CASSLTGGLTEAFF. CDR3 coding DNA: TGTGCCAGCAGCTTAACGGGAGGTCTTACTGAAGCTTTCTTT.

The chain carries TRBV4-3 and TRBJ2-2, with D perhaps matching TRBD2 (5 bases). The germline gives CDR1 LGHNA, CDR2 YSLEER. The CDR3 has 17 amino acids. V was trimmed by 0 bases and J by 6 bases, leaving 17 bases between them. The CDR3 protein is CASSQEVLAPRAGELFF. CDR3 bases: TGCGCCAGCAGCCAAGAAGTTCTAGCTCCCCGGGCCGGGGAGCTGTTTTTT.

V gene TRBV19 combines with J gene TRBJ2-7, with 10 bases matching TRBD2. There are 14 residues in the CDR3. Losses at the gene ends were 4 bases for V and 7 bases for J; bases not matched to a gene: 7. Germline V gene lookup returns CDR1 LNHDA and CDR2 SQIVND (reference sequence). The CDR3 coding sequence is TGTGCCAGTAGTAAGGGACTAGCGCCGGGTGAGCAGTACTTC. Encoded protein: CASSKGLAPGEQYF.